This record looks at one T cell receptor beta chain sequence and its context. Its antigen target is currently unknown. No quality values exist for individual bases; no much larger clone is one base distant. Thawed PBMCs were FACS-sorted into unstimulated Tregs (CD4+CD25+CD127-), CD4+ non-Tregs (CD4+CD25-), CD4 cells and CD8 cells. Blood from healthy controls was obtained either from healthy volunteers or as purchased buffy coats. Healthy control blood was processed to PBMCs by Ficoll density gradient and cryopreserved, and patient PBMCs were collected before and after transplant. CDR1 and CDR2 are read off the germline V gene as MDHEN and SYDVKM. Compared with germline, V lacks 4 bases and J lacks 4 bases; bases without a gene match: 6. The CDR3 measures 14 amino acids from cysteine to phenylalanine. Only the CDR3 region is kept as DNA, spanning 42 bases read in frame from base 1. The sample belongs to a study of Tregs in tolerant kidney transplant recipients (dated by TCRdb to between 2017 and 2020). With regard to the full study: TCRbeta sequencing was used in the study to identify donor-specific regulatory T cells before combined kidney and bone marrow transplantation, and the identified cells were then tracked after transplant. Several methods of expanding Tregs specific for an allogeneic donor were compared by TCRbeta repertoire sequencing in 3 healthy controls. General conclusions and limits of the study: Although technical replication error seemed to be minimal, the question of biological reproducibility was not addressed directly. The study was limited by small patient numbers, and the findings need validation in larger populations and under other immunosuppression protocols. The most biologically relevant and donor-specific TCRbeta repertoire appeared to be identified by expanding Tregs with activated donor B cells.

For TCRbeta CDR3 sequencing, genomic DNA from the sorted cells was extracted using the QIAGEN DNeasy Blood and Tissue Kit. Through immunoSEQ, high-throughput TCRbeta CDR3 sequencing was done commercially, including PCR amplification with internal controls and bias correction. In the original analysis: Unique productive TCRbeta sequences were defined by CDR3 nucleotide sequence where primers matched, and otherwise by CDR3 amino acid sequence together with Vbeta and Jbeta genes. Sorting error was corrected by removing sequences shared between sorted populations at a frequency ratio of 2:1 or less, and the remaining shared sequences were assigned to the higher population. A sequence counted as donor-reactive if, in CFSE-low cells, the sequence had a frequency of at least 0.01% and was expanded at least 5-fold compared with unstimulated cells. Repertoire divergence was quantified by Jensen-Shannon divergence using the top 100 TCRbeta sequences ranked by frequency. For any sample with multiple sequencing runs, sorting error was corrected in each run separately before the runs were pooled. Drawn from immuneACCESS, this table holds only the in-frame rearrangements with V and J called that TCRdb kept. Clones are partly lost; checked studies trace under half to an unresolved V gene and leave the rest unexplained. That table furnishes V, J and clone size, whereas the DNA furnished D and trimming. The sample table records under 300,000 clones; around 81% of these occur just once. The ten largest clones take up less than 0.75% of the sample.

The receptor chain draws on TRBV28 and TRBJ2-5; 7 bases in the junction line up with TRBD1. Specimen: CD4+ T cells from blood. The sequence derives from a human donor in good health. The sequenced DNA: TGTGCCAGCAGTTCCGGACAGGCTGCAGAGACCCAGTACTTC. Its protein product is CASSSGQAAETQYF.